This passage covers 19 T cell receptor beta chains from one sample sequenced in a study of CD8 T cells in Susac syndrome. RNA totalling about 0.5 to 1 ug underwent reverse transcription with random hexamers. TCRdb re-analysed the immunoSEQ multiplex PCR reads in MiXCR, keeping a single row per CDR3 protein. The profile covers around 200,000 distinct CDR3 sequences, with 95% appearing a single time and more than 0.09% taken by the ten largest. The sequenced sample consisted of CD4+ T cells from PBMCs. Every receptor here comes from a human donor with multiple sclerosis.

The CDR3 sequence: CASSGTHYNEQFF. The CDR3 nucleotides are TGTGCCAGCAGCGGAACCCACTACAATGAGCAGTTCTTC. The chain recombines TRBV28 with TRBJ2-1; D call uncertain. Trimming took 6 bases from V and 3 from J, leaving 9 bases between them. The CDR3 spans 13 residues. The V gene's germline CDR1 is MDHEN and CDR2 SYDVKM.

In DNA, the CDR3 is TGTGCCAGCAGGGTGTCTGCAGATACGCAGTATTTT. Translating gives CASRVSADTQYF. This chain connects TRBV6-2 or TRBV6-3 to TRBJ2-3; unclear D gene. Per germline, CDR1 MNHEY and CDR2 SVGEGT. V was cut by 6 bases and J by 4 bases, with 8 bases left in between. The CDR3 runs to 12 residues.

The chain is built from TRBV20-1 and TRBJ2-1; no reliable D call. This CDR3 has 13 residues. With 2 bases removed from V and 8 bases from J, the gap between germline ends came to 13 bases. CDR1 DFQATT and CDR2 SNEGSKA come from the germline V gene (reference sequence). This chain's CDR3 is CSARYPSRDEQFF. DNA of the CDR3: TGCAGTGCTAGATATCCATCTCGCGATGAGCAGTTCTTC.

The V gene is TRBV29-1, the J gene TRBJ1-1; 9 nucleotides line up with TRBD1. Germline V gene sequence: CDR1 SQVTM, CDR2 ANQGSEA. The V and J ends lost 6 bases and 5 bases, in that order; junction bases with no gene match: 7. The CDR3 spans 13 residues. This CDR3 reads CSVGTGKRTEAFF. DNA for the CDR3: TGCAGCGTCGGGACAGGGAAGAGGACTGAAGCTTTCTTT.

V is TRBV10-3 and J is TRBJ1-1, with a tentative D call TRBD1 (5 bases). V lost 11 bases and J lost 5, with 12 bases in between. The CDR3 is 11 amino acids. Germline loops: CDR1 ENHRY, CDR2 SYGVKD. The CDR3, as DNA: TGTGCCGTCGGGGGGGGGACTGAAGCTTTCTTT. This translates into CAVGGGTEAFF.

The rearrangement uses TRBV20-1 and TRBJ2-7; 14 bases are shared with TRBD2. The J segment lost 1 base and the V segment lost 3 bases, leaving 5 bases of the junction unmatched. The CDR3 has 16 amino acids. CDR1 and CDR2 (germline): DFQATT, SNEGSKA (reference sequence). The CDR3 DNA reads as TGCAGTGCTAGGTCGACTAGCGGGGGGGGATCCTACGAGCAGTACTTC. Translation gives CSARSTSGGGSYEQYF.

The chain carries TRBV7-3 and TRBJ2-7; no clear D gene. CDR3 size: 13 residues. CDR1 SGHTA and CDR2 FQGTGA come from the germline V gene. Between the trimmed V and J ends, which lost 0 bases and 6 bases, there was a span of 9 bases. The CDR3 nucleotides are TGTGCCAGCAGCTTAACGGGTCATCGCGAGCAGTACTTC. Its translation is CASSLTGHREQYF. The complete variable domain, with remaining parts taken from reference TRBV7-3 and TRBJ2-7, reads GAGVSQTPSNKVTEKGKYVELRCDPISGHTALYWYRQSLGQGPEFLIYFQGTGAADDSGLPNDRFFAVRPEGSVSTLKIQRTERGDSAVYLCASSLTGHREQYFGPGTRLTVT.

The chain uses TRBV20-1 and TRBJ1-2; TRBD1 might be the D (5 bases). This CDR3 comprises 12 residues. V lost 1 base to trimming and J lost 7 bases, with 10 bases between them. Germline loops: CDR1 DFQATT, CDR2 SNEGSKA (reference sequence). The CDR3 DNA reads TGCAGTGCTAGAGCCCTTGACAGTGGCTACACCTTC. This translates into CSARALDSGYTF.

A single count supports this clonotype. The V gene is TRBV5-1, the J gene TRBJ2-3; 8 positions match TRBD1. Germline loops: CDR1 SGHRS, CDR2 YFSETQ. Germline trimming cut 4 bases from V and 6 bases from J; bases unmatched to any gene: 7. The CDR3 has 14 amino acids. CDR3 coding DNA: TGCGCCAGCAGCCGTGGACAGGGCTGGGATACGCAGTATTTT. It yields the protein CASSRGQGWDTQYF.

V is TRBV13 and J is TRBJ1-1; possibly TRBD1 for D (5 bases). Germline V lookup: CDR1 PRHDT, CDR2 FYEKMQ (reference sequence). This CDR3 contains 14 residues. V lost 5 bases and J 0 bases, leaving 10 bases between the germline ends. This chain's CDR3 is CASSRGRLNTEAFF. As DNA, the CDR3 is TGTGCCAGCAGCCGGGGACGGTTGAACACTGAAGCTTTCTTT.

The chain uses TRBV7-2 and TRBJ2-2; no definite D call. V dropped 5 bases and J dropped 2 bases, with 15 bases sitting between them. Per germline, CDR1 SGHTA and CDR2 FQGNSA. The CDR3 extends over 16 amino acids. CDR3 nucleotide sequence: TGTGCCAGCAGCCTTCACTTAATACCAAACACCGGGGAGCTGTTTTTT. Amino acid sequence: CASSLHLIPNTGELFF.

The gene calls are TRBV19 and TRBJ2-1; tentatively, D is TRBD1 or TRBD2 (5 bases each). The CDR3 is 11 residues long. Trimming shortened V by 6 bases and J by 7 bases, and 7 bases separated the two germline ends. Germline lookup yields CDR1 LNHDA and CDR2 SQIVND (reference sequence). The CDR3 DNA follows: TGTGCCAGTAGATGGGGGAATGAGCAGTTCTTC. Translation: CASRWGNEQFF.

The V gene is TRBV20-1, the J gene TRBJ2-7; unclear D gene. Germline assignment: CDR1 DFQATT and CDR2 SNEGSKA (reference sequence). Trimming removed 3 bases from V and 2 bases from J, with 17 bases in between. The CDR3 runs 15 residues. The chain's CDR3 is CSASAWLRRAYEQYF. The CDR3 nucleotides read TGCAGTGCTAGTGCGTGGCTCAGGCGCGCCTACGAGCAGTACTTC.

The V gene is TRBV12-3 or TRBV12-4, the J gene TRBJ1-5, with unresolved D. V dropped 3 bases and J dropped 2 bases, with 11 bases sitting between them. The CDR3 sequence is 15 residues long. CDR3 nucleotide sequence: TGTGCCAGCAGTTTTGGGTTCCGAGGCAATCAGCCCCAGCATTTT. Its protein product is CASSFGFRGNQPQHF.

The chain recombines TRBV29-1 with TRBJ1-1; D might be TRBD1 (5 bases). V was clipped by 4 bases and J by 1 base, with 19 bases between them. Germline values: CDR1 SQVTM, CDR2 ANQGSEA. The CDR3 is 16 residues long. The CDR3 sequence: CSVGGTTGSSNTEAFF. DNA of the CDR3: TGCAGCGTTGGGGGCACTACTGGTTCCTCGAACACTGAAGCTTTCTTT. Together with reference TRBV29-1 and TRBJ1-1, the CDR3 gives the full variable domain: SAVISQKPSRDICQRGTSLTIQCQVDSQVTMMFWYRQQPGQSLTLIATANQGSEATYESGFVIDKFPISRPNLTFSTLTVSNMSPEDSSIYLCSVGGTTGSSNTEAFFGQGTRLTVV.

V and J are TRBV15 and TRBJ2-3; D not resolved. Trimming pared 0 bases from V and 4 bases from J, leaving 8 bases between. This CDR3 is built from 14 residues. Germline V CDR1 and CDR2: LNHNV, YYDKDF (reference sequence). The CDR3 DNA follows: TGTGCCACCAGCAGAGATCTGGCTTCAGATACGCAGTATTTT. As protein: CATSRDLASDTQYF.

The chain joins TRBV12-3 or TRBV12-4 to TRBJ2-1, with D unclear. The CDR3 covers 16 residues. V lost 2 bases and J lost 6, with 17 bases in between. CDR3 sequence: CASSLRARAPLNEQFF. DNA for the CDR3: TGTGCCAGCAGTTTACGGGCTAGAGCCCCCCTCAATGAGCAGTTCTTC.

The rearrangement uses TRBV15 and TRBJ2-1, with no clear D. Germline CDR1 is LNHNV and CDR2 is YYDKDF (reference sequence). V dropped 0 bases and J dropped 12 bases, with 15 bases sitting between them. The CDR3 sequence is 14 residues long. CDR3 loop: CATSRDQGGPVQFF. The CDR3 DNA sequence: TGTGCCACCAGCAGAGACCAAGGCGGCCCCGTGCAGTTCTTC. Combining the CDR3 with reference TRBV15 and TRBJ2-1 gives the whole variable domain DAMVIQNPRYQVTQFGKPVTLSCSQTLNHNVMYWYQQKSSQAPKLLFHYYDKDFNNEADTPDNFQSRRPNTSFCFLDIRSPGLGDTAMYLCATSRDQGGPVQFFGPGTRLTVL.

The J gene is TRBJ2-5, the V gene TRBV28; D is perhaps TRBD2 (5 bases). This CDR3 comprises 15 residues. The V and J ends lost 3 bases and 3 bases respectively, with 14 bases between them. From germline, CDR1 is MDHEN and CDR2 SYDVKM. Here the CDR3 DNA reads TGTGCCAGCAGTTTCATACGTACGAGGGAAGAGACCCAGTACTTC. Translation gives CASSFIRTREETQYF.